What follows are 17 T cell receptor beta chains derived from one specimen sequenced in a study of early stage breast cancer tumors. Sequenced by immunoSEQ multiplex PCR; TCRdb stores in-frame clones only, minus some. The sample lists about 11,000 clones, around 72% seen once, with roughly 14% in the top ten. Sequencing was carried out using breast tumor tissue. The receptors derive from a person aged 65-85 years with breast cancer.

The genes are TRBV7-9 and TRBJ2-7, with 8 positions matching TRBD2. Per the germline V gene, CDR1 is SEHNR and CDR2 is FQNEAQ (reference sequence). V lost 4 bases, J lost 0 bases, and 5 bases stayed unmatched. This CDR3 spans 15 amino acids. The CDR3 loop reads CASSYEAGASYEQYF. The CDR3 DNA reads as TGTGCCAGCAGCTATGAAGCGGGGGCCTCCTACGAGCAGTACTTC.

The V and J genes are TRBV7-2 and TRBJ2-1, with 12 bases lining up with TRBD2. Germline-derived CDR1 and CDR2 are SGHTA and FQGNSA. The CDR3 covers 16 residues. Trimming removed 6 bases from V and 8 bases from J; junction bases left unmatched: 11. For the CDR3, the DNA is TGTGCCAGCAGTCCGCAAGGACTAGCGGGAATTGATGAGCAGTTCTTC. Residues: CASSPQGLAGIDEQFF.

CDR3 sequence: CASSTFGGSFSYEQYF. The CDR3 DNA is TGTGCCAGCAGCACCTTCGGGGGGTCCTTCTCCTACGAGCAGTACTTC. The rearrangement joins TRBV2 to TRBJ2-7, with TRBD2 matching over 7 bases. The CDR3 sequence is 16 residues long. V lost 6 bases, J lost 0 bases, and 11 bases stayed unmatched. Germline V CDR1 and CDR2: SNHLY, FYNNEI.

The gene calls are TRBV27 and TRBJ2-7; 13 bases are shared with TRBD2. Germline CDR1 MNHEY, CDR2 SMNVEV (reference sequence). The length of the CDR3 is 15 residues. V lost 5 bases to trimming and J lost 5 bases; unmatched junction nucleotides: 6. The CDR3: CASSPGTSGINEQYF. The CDR3 nucleotides are TGTGCCAGCAGTCCCGGGACTAGCGGGATCAACGAGCAGTACTTC.

The gene calls are TRBV27 and TRBJ1-3, with TRBD1 identical over 7 bases. Per the germline V gene, CDR1 is MNHEY and CDR2 is SMNVEV (reference sequence). The trim removed 5 bases at V and 2 bases at J, leaving 9 bases unmatched. This CDR3 is 16 amino acids long. CDR3 DNA: TGTGCCAGCAGTATGGGACAGCCCGTGGCTGGAAACACCATATATTTT. This gives the protein CASSMGQPVAGNTIYF.

The rearrangement joins TRBV6-6 to TRBJ2-7; TRBD2 matches at 8 bases. Germline loops: CDR1 MNHNY, CDR2 SVGAGI (reference sequence). The V gene end was trimmed by 7 bases and the J gene end by 7 bases; junction bases not matched to a gene: 6. CDR3 length: 12 residues. CDR3: CASTSTGGEQYF. In nucleotides, the CDR3 is TGTGCCAGCACCTCCACGGGGGGGGAGCAGTACTTC.

V and J are TRBV9 and TRBJ2-3; tentatively, D is TRBD1 (6 bases). With 3 bases removed from V and 4 bases from J, the gap between germline ends came to 15 bases. Germline V gives CDR1 SGDLS, CDR2 YYNGEE. The CDR3 runs to 15 residues. The CDR3 DNA follows: TGTGCCAGCAGCGCGCAGGGGAATCACGCAGATACGCAGTATTTT. Translated: CASSAQGNHADTQYF.

This sequence joins TRBV5-1 and TRBJ2-3; 8 bases align to TRBD1. V was pared by 6 bases and J by 1 base, with 7 bases of the junction left unmatched. The CDR3 contains 15 residues. The germline V gene has CDR1 SGHRS and CDR2 YFSETQ. The CDR3 bases are TGCGCCAGCACCCTAATGGACAGGGGCACAGATACGCAGTATTTT. It specifies CASTLMDRGTDTQYF. Together with reference TRBV5-1 and TRBJ2-3, the CDR3 gives the full variable domain: KAGVTQTPRYLIKTRGQQVTLSCSPISGHRSVSWYQQTPGQGLQFLFEYFSETQRNKGNFPGRFSGRQFSNSRSEMNVSTLELGDSALYLCASTLMDRGTDTQYFGPGTRLTVL.

This sequence joins TRBV11-3 and TRBJ2-3; TRBD2 aligns across 13 bases. CDR3 length equals 18 residues. The germline gives CDR1 SGHNT, CDR2 YENEEA. The ends lost 1 base at V and 5 bases at J; junction bases unmatched: 9. The DNA of the CDR3 is TGTGCCAGCAGCTTAGGCCGCCAGGGACTAGCGGGGAGAGATACGCAGTATTTT. Translated, it gives CASSLGRQGLAGRDTQYF. Using reference TRBV11-3 and TRBJ2-3 for the parts outside the CDR3, the full variable domain is EAGVVQSPRYKIIEKKQPVAFWCNPISGHNTLYWYLQNLGQGPELLIRYENEEAVDDSQLPKDRFSAERLKGVDSTLKIQPAELGDSAVYLCASSLGRQGLAGRDTQYFGPGTRLTVL.

In nucleotides, the CDR3 is TGTGCCATCAGTGAGTCGAGAGGGCCGTCAGATTCACCCCTCCACTTT. Translated: CAISESRGPSDSPLHF. The chain has TRBV10-3 and TRBJ1-6, with D unclear. CDR1 and CDR2 (germline): ENHRY, SYGVKD. Trimming shortened V by 0 bases and J by 8 bases, and 14 bases separated the two germline ends. The CDR3 sequence is 16 residues long.

The chain carries TRBV7-9 and TRBJ2-1, with TRBD2 matching 13 bases. Unmatched junction bases numbered 10, after V lost 4 bases and J lost 4 bases. Germline CDR1 SEHNR, CDR2 FQNEAQ (reference sequence). The CDR3 has 18 residues. CDR3 residues: CASSSGRTSGGIYNEQFF. CDR3 DNA sequence: TGTGCCAGCAGCTCGGGCCGGACTAGCGGGGGAATTTACAATGAGCAGTTCTTC.

The CDR3 loop reads CAWSVPTGSGNTIYF. DNA of the CDR3: TGTGCCTGGAGTGTCCCGACAGGGTCTGGAAACACCATATATTTT. This chain joins TRBV30 and TRBJ1-3, with TRBD1 identical over 7 bases. The junction had 3 bases not matched to a gene; V was cut back by 0 bases and J by 1 base. The CDR3 consists of 15 residues. Germline lookup yields CDR1 GTSNPN and CDR2 SVGIG (reference sequence). The variable domain in full, with the rest retrieved from reference TRBV30 and TRBJ1-3, is SQTIHQWPATLVQPVGSPLSLECTVEGTSNPNLYWYRQAAGRGLQLLFYSVGIGQISSEVPQNLSASRPQDRQFILSSKKLLLSDSGFYLCAWSVPTGSGNTIYFGEGSWLTVV.

The chain recombines TRBV6-1 with TRBJ1-2; D is unresolved. This CDR3 region has 15 residues. CDR1 is MNHNS, CDR2 SASEGT, per germline. The V and J ends lost 6 bases and 2 bases respectively, with 16 bases between them. CDR3 protein: CASSTNTRWNYGYTF. The CDR3 nucleotides read TGTGCCAGCAGCACGAATACGCGCTGGAACTATGGCTACACCTTC.

This chain links TRBV5-1 with TRBJ1-1, with 7 bases matching TRBD1. Trimming removed 1 base from V and 3 bases from J; junction bases left unmatched: 3. In germline, CDR1 is SGHRS, CDR2 YFSETQ. The CDR3 runs to 14 residues. CDR3 in DNA: TGCGCCAGCAGCTTGACAGGGGCGGACACTGAAGCTTTCTTT. Protein sequence: CASSLTGADTEAFF.

The rearrangement uses TRBV19 and TRBJ1-1, with D unclear. There are 13 residues in the CDR3. Per the germline V gene, CDR1 is LNHDA and CDR2 is SQIVND (reference sequence). V lost 6 bases to trimming and J lost 0 bases, with 8 bases between them. CDR3 protein: CASSRSMNTEAFF. CDR3 sequence (DNA): TGTGCCAGTAGCCGGAGCATGAACACTGAAGCTTTCTTT.

This clone was observed a single time. This chain uses TRBV30 with TRBJ2-3; tentative D call: TRBD2 (7 bases). This CDR3 spans 16 amino acids. The germline gives CDR1 GTSNPN, CDR2 SVGIG (reference sequence). Deletions cut 2 bases from V and 6 bases from J, with 21 bases between. This chain's CDR3 is CAWSPAGAGFSDTQYF. The CDR3 region has the DNA TGTGCCTGGAGTCCCGCGGGGGCGGGGTTTTCGGATACGCAGTATTTT.

This clone was picked up one time. The chain employs TRBV6-5 and TRBJ1-2; D is possibly TRBD1 (6 bases). The CDR3 covers 15 residues. Trimming removed 0 bases at V and 3 bases at J, with 11 bases between. The germline CDR1 and CDR2 sequences are MNHEY and SVGAGI. CDR3 loop: CASSYSGGGDYGYTF. The CDR3 DNA sequence: TGTGCCAGCAGTTACTCAGGGGGTGGAGACTATGGCTACACCTTC.